Listed below are T cell receptor beta chains from one sample, sequenced in a study of cytomegalovirus exposure and HLA in healthy donors. Method: immunoSEQ multiplex PCR; TCRdb's copy keeps in-frame clones and lacks some. The table includes tens of thousands of clones, about four fifths detected once. The material sequenced was PBMCs. These TCRs come from a young man in good health and CMV-seronegative. Each CDR3 is given with its conserved first and last residue.

j_call | v_call | cdr3_aa
TRBJ1-3 | TRBV18 | CASSPPSAMISSGNTIYF
TRBJ2-1 | TRBV6-6 | CATEQGTPYNEQFF
TRBJ2-3 | TRBV6-5 | CASFGGGTQYF
TRBJ2-5 | TRBV7-7 | CASSLESASGGTQYF
TRBJ1-5 | TRBV5-6 | CASSLTGTNQPQHF
TRBJ2-7 | TRBV6-1 | CASTPGQGSNEQYF
TRBJ2-1 | TRBV10-3 | CAIHPWGGASGDEQFF
TRBJ2-7 | TRBV9 | CASSITGGSYEQYF
TRBJ2-1 | TRBV7-2 | CASSLGYAGGSYNEQFF
TRBJ2-7 | TRBV6-5 | CASSYTTGESYEQYF
TRBJ1-2 | TRBV19 | CASSIEESYGYTF
TRBJ2-2 | TRBV4-3 | CASSQDLVVPGELFF
TRBJ2-7 | TRBV15 | CATSRDSQETYEQYF
TRBJ1-4 | TRBV4-1 | CASSQPLATNEKLFF
TRBJ2-5 | TRBV9 | CASSVGEGAETQYF